Sequencing of this T cell receptor beta chain was carried out in a study of early T cells in non-severe SARS-CoV-2 infection. Across the whole study: With bulk RNA from unsorted whole blood as input, sequencing yielded unpaired chains.

The CDR3 has 13 amino acids. Germline V gene data show CDR1 as MGHRA and CDR2 as YSYEKL. V was clipped by 1 base and J by 4 bases, with 7 bases between them. As to this clonotype: What it binds is not known.

TCRdb itself ran the 5' RACE reads through MiXCR, one entry per CDR3 protein. The table records some 42,000 distinct CDR3 sequences, approximately 5.9% of them present only once. Study-wide results and limits: In VDJdb matching, anti-spike CD8 responses were favored while private and CD4 specificities went missing.

This rearrangement joins TRBV4-1 to TRBJ2-5; D is possibly TRBD1 (6 bases). The TCR comes from an adult who was a healthcare worker with PCR-confirmed SARS-CoV-2 infection or an uninfected control (not recorded which). Sequencing was performed on whole blood, taken at baseline. CDR3 sequence reads: CASSQVGGETQYF. CDR3 coding DNA: TGCGCCAGCAGCCAAGTAGGGGGAGAGACCCAGTACTTC.